This section outlines one T cell receptor (beta chain) sequence together with its context. Its specificity is unknown. Germline CDR1 and CDR2: SGHRS and YFSETQ. The CDR3 spans 15 residues. V was shortened by 0 bases and J by 6 bases, with 16 bases between the two germline ends. The data belong to a study of T cell responses to AZD1222 COVID-19 vaccine. On the study more broadly: Pooling of second doses given at about 4 or about 12 weeks was done. The study's findings and limits: Just a handful of people given AZD1222 tested seropositive at baseline. The donors showed a predominance of white British ancestry and of females, with possible underestimation of clonal diversity. Samples come after the peak T cell response, not at day 14.

Data came from immunoSEQ multiplex PCR; TCRdb stores just in-frame clones and leaves some out. The sample lists 99,000 or so clones; around 90% were seen once. The V and J genes are TRBV5-1 and TRBJ2-7, with D maybe TRBD2 (5 bases). The clonotype originates from an adult in good health. The material sequenced was peripheral blood, taken on day 0 of AZD1222 vaccination. The CDR3 sequence: CASSLAPGGESEQYF. DNA for the CDR3: TGCGCCAGCAGCTTGGCCCCAGGAGGTGAGTCCGAGCAGTACTTC.